The 16 T cell receptor beta chains in this list originate from one sample, sequenced in a study of T cell repertoires in cytomegalovirus infection. TCRdb used MiXCR to reprocess the reads, holding one entry per CDR3 protein. The data contain 210,000 or so distinct CDR3 sequences, roughly 6.5% of them singletons. The specimen sequenced was PBMCs. These receptors originate from a human donor in good health (CMV status not recorded). Some clones in this sample may be carry-over from other donors' samples.

This clonotype was counted between two and nine times. The genes are TRBV5-4 and TRBJ1-2; a weak D match, TRBD1 (5 bases). The CDR3 runs 13 residues. V lost 6 bases and J lost 3, with 12 bases in between. The germline CDR1 and CDR2 sequences are SGHNT and YYREEE (reference sequence). The CDR3 bases are TGTGCCAGCACCAGGGTTGCGGACTATGGCTACACCTTC. Protein: CASTRVADYGYTF.

This clonotype showed up many times. This chain links TRBV5-5 with TRBJ1-1; 8 bases align to TRBD1. The length of the CDR3 is 13 residues. Germline CDR1 is SGHKS and CDR2 is YYEKEE (reference sequence). V dropped 6 bases and J dropped 4; count of bases not matched to a gene: 5. CDR3 coding DNA: TGTGCCAGCACTCAGGGGGCGGCCACTGAAGCTTTCTTT. Amino acid sequence: CASTQGAATEAFF.

This clonotype was seen repeatedly, ten times or more. The CDR3 loop reads CASSLSGGIGELFF. CDR3 DNA sequence: TGTGCCAGCAGCTTATCGGGGGGGATCGGGGAGCTGTTTTTT. The rearrangement uses TRBV7-2 and TRBJ2-2; 8 nucleotides agree with TRBD2. Germline V gene data show CDR1 as SGHTA and CDR2 as FQGNSA. The V gene end was trimmed by 2 bases and the J gene end by 7 bases; junction bases not matched to a gene: 3. This CDR3 comprises 14 residues.

This clonotype appeared many times. The gene calls are TRBV6-5 and TRBJ2-5; TRBD2 matches at 14 bases. Per the germline V gene, CDR1 is MNHEY and CDR2 is SVGAGI. The CDR3 is 20 residues long. The V gene end was trimmed by 1 base and the J gene end by 0 bases; junction bases not matched to a gene: 10. The CDR3 spells CASSYYRLAGGLVDQETQYF. CDR3 bases: TGTGCCAGCAGTTACTACAGACTAGCGGGGGGGCTGGTGGACCAAGAGACCCAGTACTTC.

A note on this clonotype: A much larger clone lies one base from this, so it may be a read error. The V call is TRBV2, the J call TRBJ1-5; D gene ambiguous. Germline V gene sequence: CDR1 SNHLY, CDR2 FYNNEI. The CDR3 covers 13 residues. V was cut by 8 bases and J by 0 bases, with 8 bases left in between. CDR3 coding DNA: TGTGCCAGCGAAACCGATAGCAATCAGCCCCAGCATTTT. This encodes CASETDSNQPQHF.

This clonotype was counted ten times or more. This chain connects TRBV29-1 to TRBJ2-3; D is perhaps TRBD1 or TRBD2 (5 bases each). The CDR3 contains 12 residues. CDR1 and CDR2 (germline): SQVTM, ANQGSEA. With 1 base removed from V and 14 bases from J, the gap between germline ends came to 16 bases. This CDR3 is CSVEGEGDAPYF. For the CDR3, the DNA is TGCAGCGTTGAAGGGGAAGGGGACGCCCCGTATTTT.

This clonotype was counted ten times or more. This chain uses TRBV7-2 with TRBJ2-7, with D possibly being TRBD1 (5 bases). Trimming shortened V by 5 bases and J by 2 bases, and 13 bases separated the two germline ends. This CDR3 is built from 14 residues. Germline V lookup: CDR1 SGHTA, CDR2 FQGNSA. CDR3 nucleotide sequence: TGTGCCAGCAGCACTCGGACACCAACCTACGAGCAGTACTTC. Amino acids: CASSTRTPTYEQYF. The variable domain in full, completed from reference TRBV7-2 and TRBJ2-7, reads GAGVSQSPSNKVTEKGKDVELRCDPISGHTALYWYRQSLGQGLEFLIYFQGNSAPDKSGLPSDRFSAERTGGSVSTLTIQRTQQEDSAVYLCASSTRTPTYEQYFGPGTRLTVT.

This clonotype was seen repeatedly, ten times or more. The chain couples TRBV4-3 to TRBJ2-3, with 10 bases identical to TRBD1. The CDR3 extends over 19 amino acids. The V gene's germline CDR1 is LGHNA and CDR2 YSLEER. The junction had 12 bases not matched to a gene; V was cut back by 0 bases and J by 3 bases. CDR3 in amino acids: CASSQDYRQGAPLTDTQYF. CDR3 coding DNA: TGCGCCAGCAGCCAAGATTATAGACAGGGGGCCCCCCTGACAGATACGCAGTATTTT.

This clonotype was found many times. The V gene is TRBV7-2, the J gene TRBJ2-5; TRBD2 agrees at 13 bases. The germline CDR1 and CDR2 sequences are SGHTA and FQGNSA. The CDR3 runs 20 residues. V trimming: 5 bases; J trimming: 2 bases; junction bases outside the gene matches: 17. The CDR3 region is CASSPRLRLAGGQGQETQYF. DNA for the CDR3: TGTGCCAGCAGCCCCCGACTTCGACTAGCGGGGGGCCAGGGACAAGAGACCCAGTACTTC.

This clonotype has a count of ten or more. The chain joins TRBV7-2 to TRBJ2-4, with D possibly matching TRBD1 (7 bases). Trimming stripped 5 bases from V and 6 bases from J, with 17 bases between. From germline, CDR1 is SGHTA and CDR2 FQGNSA. The CDR3 totals 15 residues. CDR3 in amino acids: CASSAGTEGLNIQYF. DNA of the CDR3: TGTGCCAGCAGCGCCGGGACAGAGGGACTAAACATTCAGTACTTC.

This clonotype occurred many times. This sequence joins TRBV7-2 and TRBJ1-2; no clear D gene. The CDR3 spans 14 residues. CDR1 is SGHTA and CDR2 is FQGNSA in the germline V gene. Trimming cost V 3 bases and J 2 bases, with 10 bases left between them. In DNA form, the CDR3 reads TGTGCCAGCAGCTTTGCTGCAGAAAACTATGGCTACACCTTC. It encodes CASSFAAENYGYTF.

This clonotype was seen a few times. This rearrangement joins TRBV29-1 to TRBJ1-2; D is unresolved. This CDR3 region has 15 residues. Trimming shortened V by 0 bases and J by 2 bases, and 13 bases separated the two germline ends. CDR1 is SQVTM and CDR2 is ANQGSEA in the germline V gene. CDR3 residues: CSVEDLIGGNYGYTF. The CDR3 DNA reads TGCAGCGTTGAAGATCTAATTGGAGGCAACTATGGCTACACCTTC.

This clonotype showed up many times. This rearrangement joins TRBV20-1 to TRBJ2-1; 11 positions match TRBD2. V shed 6 bases, J shed 3 bases, and the junction held 13 bases outside the gene matches. Germline V CDR1 and CDR2: DFQATT, SNEGSKA (reference sequence). CDR3 length equals 17 residues. CDR3 DNA sequence: TGCAGTGCCAGGGGCCTAGCGGGGGGCGTTGACTACAATGAGCAGTTCTTC. Amino acids: CSARGLAGGVDYNEQFF.

There are many counts of this clonotype. This sequence joins TRBV20-1 and TRBJ2-3, with 10 bases matching TRBD1. From germline, CDR1 is DFQATT and CDR2 SNEGSKA (reference sequence). V lost 7 bases and J lost 3; bases outside the gene matches: 7. The CDR3 extends over 14 amino acids. DNA of the CDR3: TGCAGTGGCTATGGGACAGGGGAAACAGATACGCAGTATTTT. This encodes CSGYGTGETDTQYF.

In regard to this clonotype: One end of the junction is discordant with germline, which a read error may explain. The chain has TRBV15 and TRBJ1-1; a weak D match, TRBD1 (5 bases). Germline CDR1 LNHNV, CDR2 YYDKDF (reference sequence). The CDR3 contains 12 residues. In DNA, the CDR3 is TGTGTCACCAGTCGCAGGGACACTGAAGCTTTCTTT. It is translated as CVTSRRDTEAFF.

This clonotype was recorded at least ten times. The rearrangement links TRBV12-3 or TRBV12-4 to TRBJ1-1, with 9 bases identical to TRBD1. The J segment lost 4 bases and the V segment lost 5 bases, leaving 11 bases of the junction unmatched. There are 16 residues in the CDR3. DNA of the CDR3: TGTGCCAGCAGTACGGACAGGGGAAGGGAACTCACTGAAGCTTTCTTT. Translated: CASSTDRGRELTEAFF.